These T cell receptor beta chains were read from a single sample in a study of blood T cell repertoires in COVID-19. The repertoire was sequenced with immunoSEQ multiplex PCR; TCRdb's copy has only in-frame clones and lacks some. Among roughly 220,000 clones listed, 85% to 90% were seen once. The sequenced sample consisted of peripheral blood. Receptor source: a man aged 55 to 69 with acute or convalescent COVID-19. CDR3s include the opening cysteine and the closing phenylalanine or tryptophan. The order of the fields is J gene, D gene, clone size, V gene, CDR3 DNA, CDR3 protein. A D gene is named only where the DNA matches it firmly. Clone size is stated in some rows and not others, as once, few, many or a class when expanded.

J gene: TRBJ1-1; D gene: NA; clone size: few; V gene: TRBV18; CDR3 DNA: TGTGCCAGCTCACCTTTTGGACAGAGGGACACTGAAGCTTTCTTT; CDR3 protein: CASSPFGQRDTEAFF
J gene: TRBJ1-5; D gene: TRBD1; clone size: NA; V gene: TRBV6-5; CDR3 DNA: TGTGCCACCTGCCGGGACAGAACTAATCAGCCCCAGCATTTT; CDR3 protein: CATCRDRTNQPQHF
J gene: TRBJ1-3; D gene: NA; clone size: few; V gene: TRBV7-9; CDR3 DNA: TGTGCCAGCAGCTTAAGGAGGTCGGGGTCTGGAAACACCATATATTTT; CDR3 protein: CASSLRRSGSGNTIYF
J gene: TRBJ1-2; D gene: NA; clone size: NA; V gene: TRBV19; CDR3 DNA: TGTGCCAGTAGTGGTGTGGGGACACCGTATGGCTACACCTTC; CDR3 protein: CASSGVGTPYGYTF
J gene: TRBJ1-4; D gene: NA; clone size: NA; V gene: TRBV3-1/TRBV3-2; CDR3 DNA: TGTGCCAGCAGCCAAGACCCCCAAACGGGACTGTTTTTT; CDR3 protein: CASSQDPQTGLFF
J gene: TRBJ2-7; D gene: NA; clone size: NA; V gene: TRBV27; CDR3 DNA: NA; CDR3 protein: CASSRSFLAQDEQYF
J gene: TRBJ2-7; D gene: NA; clone size: NA; V gene: TRBV4-3; CDR3 DNA: TGCGCCAGCAGCCCCGGGGGGGGACAGCCTTACGAGCAGTACTTC; CDR3 protein: CASSPGGGQPYEQYF
J gene: TRBJ2-1; D gene: TRBD1; clone size: once; V gene: TRBV29-1; CDR3 DNA: TGCAGCGGGAAGGACAGGGTCCCTCCCGAGCAGTTCTTC; CDR3 protein: CSGKDRVPPEQFF
J gene: TRBJ1-2; D gene: TRBD1; clone size: NA; V gene: TRBV4-3; CDR3 DNA: TGCGCCAGCAGCCCCCAGGGGGCGGGTAGCTATGGCTACACCTTC; CDR3 protein: CASSPQGAGSYGYTF
J gene: TRBJ2-7; D gene: NA; clone size: once; V gene: TRBV7-2; CDR3 DNA: TGTGCCAGCAGTCCTACCTCGAGTCCTTATACAGGATACGAGCAGTACTTC; CDR3 protein: CASSPTSSPYTGYEQYF
J gene: TRBJ2-3; D gene: NA; clone size: once; V gene: TRBV6-1; CDR3 DNA: TGTGCCAGCAGTGAAGCGGGGTTCGGACTATTGTATTTT; CDR3 protein: CASSEAGFGLLYF
J gene: TRBJ2-7; D gene: NA; clone size: once; V gene: TRBV5-4; CDR3 DNA: TGTGCCAGCAGCTTGTCAGGGAACTCCTACGAGCAGTACTTC; CDR3 protein: CASSLSGNSYEQYF
J gene: TRBJ1-3; D gene: TRBD1; clone size: NA; V gene: TRBV18; CDR3 DNA: TGTGCCAACCGACAGGGCGCTGGAAACACCATATATTTT; CDR3 protein: CANRQGAGNTIYF
J gene: TRBJ2-5; D gene: TRBD2; clone size: NA; V gene: TRBV7-7; CDR3 DNA: TGTGCCAGCAGCCAGGTAGCGGGGGACAACCAAGAGACCCAGTACTTC; CDR3 protein: CASSQVAGDNQETQYF
J gene: TRBJ2-2; D gene: NA; clone size: NA; V gene: TRBV7-9; CDR3 DNA: TGTGCCAGCAGCTTAGTTTCAGGGGCCGGGGAGCTGTTTTTT; CDR3 protein: CASSLVSGAGELFF
J gene: TRBJ2-3; D gene: TRBD2; clone size: NA; V gene: TRBV15; CDR3 DNA: TGTGCCACCAGCTCTCGGACTAGCGGGGGCACAGATACGCAGTATTTT; CDR3 protein: CATSSRTSGGTDTQYF
J gene: TRBJ1-1; D gene: NA; clone size: many; V gene: TRBV7-9; CDR3 DNA: TGTGCCAGCAGCTTAGATTGGGCTCGTCACGGACTCATGAACACTGAAGCTTTCTTT; CDR3 protein: CASSLDWARHGLMNTEAFF
J gene: TRBJ1-1; D gene: NA; clone size: NA; V gene: TRBV5-6; CDR3 DNA: TGTGCCAGCAGCTTAACAGGGATTAGAACTGAAGCTTTCTTT; CDR3 protein: CASSLTGIRTEAFF
J gene: TRBJ2-1; D gene: NA; clone size: NA; V gene: TRBV21-1; CDR3 DNA: TGTGCCAGCAGCAATGACAGCAATGAGCAGTTCTTC; CDR3 protein: CASSNDSNEQFF
J gene: TRBJ1-2; D gene: TRBD1; clone size: NA; V gene: TRBV6-6; CDR3 DNA: TGTGCCAGCACCCCCGAGGGGGCTGGGGTACATGGCTACACCTTC; CDR3 protein: CASTPEGAGVHGYTF
J gene: TRBJ2-1; D gene: NA; clone size: NA; V gene: TRBV5-1; CDR3 DNA: TGCGCCAGCAGCCCCTTCGGACAGAAAATTTACAATGAGCAGTTCTTC; CDR3 protein: CASSPFGQKIYNEQFF
J gene: TRBJ2-1; D gene: NA; clone size: NA; V gene: TRBV5-4; CDR3 DNA: TGTGCCAGCAGCTTTTCTGAGGCTTCCTACAATGAGCAGTTCTTC; CDR3 protein: CASSFSEASYNEQFF
J gene: TRBJ2-7; D gene: TRBD2; clone size: NA; V gene: TRBV4-1; CDR3 DNA: TGCGCCAGCAGCCAAGTAACTAGCGCCGAGCAGTACTTC; CDR3 protein: CASSQVTSAEQYF
J gene: TRBJ1-2; D gene: NA; clone size: NA; V gene: TRBV5-4; CDR3 DNA: TGTGCCAGCAGCTTGGACAGGGTTAACTATGGCTACACCTTC; CDR3 protein: CASSLDRVNYGYTF
J gene: TRBJ2-3; D gene: NA; clone size: once; V gene: TRBV19; CDR3 DNA: TGTGCCAGTGCCCGGGACACCTTCACAGATACGCAGTATTTT; CDR3 protein: CASARDTFTDTQYF
J gene: TRBJ1-1; D gene: TRBD1; clone size: NA; V gene: TRBV28; CDR3 DNA: TGTGCCAGCAGTGGCCCGGGACAGGGGGCGAACACTGAAGCTTTCTTT; CDR3 protein: CASSGPGQGANTEAFF
J gene: TRBJ1-6; D gene: NA; clone size: few; V gene: TRBV10-2; CDR3 DNA: TGCGCCAGCAGTGACAGGAATAATTCACCCCTCCACTTT; CDR3 protein: CASSDRNNSPLHF
J gene: TRBJ1-2; D gene: NA; clone size: once; V gene: TRBV5-4; CDR3 DNA: TGTGCCAGCAGCTTCCTTGAAGCCCACTATGGCTACACCTTC; CDR3 protein: CASSFLEAHYGYTF
J gene: TRBJ2-1; D gene: NA; clone size: NA; V gene: TRBV11-1; CDR3 DNA: TGTGCCAGCAGCTCTACTGGAGGGAATGAGCAGTTCTTC; CDR3 protein: CASSSTGGNEQFF
J gene: TRBJ2-7; D gene: TRBD1; clone size: NA; V gene: TRBV11-3; CDR3 DNA: TGTGCCAGCAGCTTGGGGGGACAGGGCATCTACGAGCAGTACTTC; CDR3 protein: CASSLGGQGIYEQYF
J gene: TRBJ1-2; D gene: NA; clone size: NA; V gene: TRBV5-6; CDR3 DNA: TGTGCCAGCAGCTTGAGGGAGGGCTATGGCTACACCTTC; CDR3 protein: CASSLREGYGYTF
J gene: TRBJ2-3; D gene: TRBD2; clone size: once; V gene: TRBV3-1/TRBV3-2; CDR3 DNA: TGTGCCAGCCTAGGGGTCGACGGGGGGGGCCCCGGGGGCACAGATACGCAGTATTTT; CDR3 protein: CASLGVDGGGPGGTDTQYF
J gene: TRBJ2-2; D gene: NA; clone size: few; V gene: TRBV18; CDR3 DNA: TGTGCCAGCTCAAGTTCTTCGGGGGACACCGGGGAGCTGTTTTTT; CDR3 protein: CASSSSSGDTGELFF
J gene: TRBJ1-4; D gene: TRBD1; clone size: NA; V gene: TRBV2; CDR3 DNA: TGTGCCAGCAGTGAAAGACAGGGACCTAATGAAAAACTGTTTTTT; CDR3 protein: CASSERQGPNEKLFF
J gene: TRBJ2-7; D gene: NA; clone size: NA; V gene: TRBV19; CDR3 DNA: TGTGCCAGTAGTACGAGGGCGCCTTACGAGCAGTACTTC; CDR3 protein: CASSTRAPYEQYF